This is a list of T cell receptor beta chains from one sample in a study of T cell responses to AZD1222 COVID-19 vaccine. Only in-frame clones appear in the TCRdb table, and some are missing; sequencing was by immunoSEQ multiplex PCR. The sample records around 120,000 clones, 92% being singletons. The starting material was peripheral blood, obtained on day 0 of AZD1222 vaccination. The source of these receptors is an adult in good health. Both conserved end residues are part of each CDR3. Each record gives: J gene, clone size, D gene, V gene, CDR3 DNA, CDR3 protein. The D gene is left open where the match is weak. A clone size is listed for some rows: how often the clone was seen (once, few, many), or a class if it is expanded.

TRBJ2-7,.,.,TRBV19,TGTGCCAGTAGTATAACTTCTACCTACGAGCAGTACTTC,CASSITSTYEQYF
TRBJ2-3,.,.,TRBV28,TGTGCCAGCCGTAAAGGGTACACAGATACGCAGTATTTT,CASRKGYTDTQYF
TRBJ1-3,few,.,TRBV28,TGTGCCGGCACAGCCTCCTCTGGAAACACCATATATTTT,CAGTASSGNTIYF
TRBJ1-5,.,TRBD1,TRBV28,TGTGCCAGCAAAGGGACAGGGGTTCAGCCCCAGCATTTT,CASKGTGVQPQHF
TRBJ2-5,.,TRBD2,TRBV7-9,TGTGCCAGCAGCTACGGACTAGCGAACCAAGAGACCCAGTACTTC,CASSYGLANQETQYF
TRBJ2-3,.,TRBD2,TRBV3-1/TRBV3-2,TGTGCCAGCAGCCAACTCCCGGGACTAGCGGTAGATACGCAGTATTTT,CASSQLPGLAVDTQYF
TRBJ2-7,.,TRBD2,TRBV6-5,TGTGCCAGCAGTTACGGGCCTAGCGGCTCCTACGAGCAGTACTTC,CASSYGPSGSYEQYF
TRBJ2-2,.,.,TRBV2,TGTGCCAGCAGTGTTGGGGTAGTGGGGACCGGGGAGCTGTTTTTT,CASSVGVVGTGELFF
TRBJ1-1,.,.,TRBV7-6,TGTGCCAGCAGCCGAGACAACACTGAAGCTTTCTTT,CASSRDNTEAFF
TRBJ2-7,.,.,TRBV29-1,TGCAGCGCCGTTACACCATCTCCAAAGTACGAGCAGTACTTC,CSAVTPSPKYEQYF
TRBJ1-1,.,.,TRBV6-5,TGTGCCAGCAGTTATTCTGTCCTAAAGGCCACTGAAGCTTTCTTT,CASSYSVLKATEAFF
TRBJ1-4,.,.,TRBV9,TGTGCCAGCAGCGTAGTAGGGACTGCCGAAAAACTGTTTTTT,CASSVVGTAEKLFF
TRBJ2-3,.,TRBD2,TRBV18,TGTGCCAGCTCACCATCCCTAGCGGGAGAAGATACGCAGTATTTT,CASSPSLAGEDTQYF
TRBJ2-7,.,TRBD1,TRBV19,TGTGCCAGTAGTATGAGGGGACAGGATTTGCACGAGCAGTACTTC,CASSMRGQDLHEQYF
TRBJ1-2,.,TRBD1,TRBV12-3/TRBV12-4,TGTGCCAGCAGTCCGACAGGGAATGGCTACACCTTC,CASSPTGNGYTF
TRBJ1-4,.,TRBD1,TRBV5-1,TGCGCCAGCAGCCCGAGACAGGGGGCATCTAATGAAAAACTGTTTTTT,CASSPRQGASNEKLFF
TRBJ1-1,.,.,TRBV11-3,TGTGCCAGCAGCTTGAGGGGAGGTGAAGCTTTCTTT,CASSLRGGEAFF
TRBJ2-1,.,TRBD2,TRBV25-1,TGTGCCAGCAGTGAAGGAGCGGGACCATACAATGAGCAGTTCTTC,CASSEGAGPYNEQFF
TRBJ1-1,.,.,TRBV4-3,TGCGCCAGCAGCCAAGCGGGACGGTTTGAAGCTTTCTTT,CASSQAGRFEAFF
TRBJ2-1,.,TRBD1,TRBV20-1,TGCAGTGCCGGGACAGCCAATGAGCAGTTCTTC,CSAGTANEQFF
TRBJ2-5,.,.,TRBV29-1,TGCAGCGTTGATTCTTCGGAGACCCAGTACTTC,CSVDSSETQYF
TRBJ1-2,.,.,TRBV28,TGTGCCAGCAGCCCTATTAGAGACAGGAGCCCGGACTATGGCTACACCTTC,CASSPIRDRSPDYGYTF
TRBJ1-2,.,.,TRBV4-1,TGCGCCAGCAGCCCTCACCAGGGTTATGGCTACACCTTC,CASSPHQGYGYTF
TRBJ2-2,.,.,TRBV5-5,TGTGCCAGCCGCAGGGGGGCGGACACCGGGGAGCTGTTTTTT,CASRRGADTGELFF
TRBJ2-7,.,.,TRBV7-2,TGTGCCAGCAGCCTCCTCCGTTTCGGGCGCGAGCAGTACTTC,CASSLLRFGREQYF
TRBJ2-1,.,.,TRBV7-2,TGTGCCAGCAGCATGCCTACCGACCGGGGGACACCCTACAATGAGCAGTTCTTC,CASSMPTDRGTPYNEQFF
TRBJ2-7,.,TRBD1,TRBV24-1,TGTGCCACCAGTAGGGGGGACAGGGACGAGCAGTACTTC,CATSRGDRDEQYF
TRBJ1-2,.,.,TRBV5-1,TGCGCCAGCAGGACACCGGCCGGCTATGGCTACACCTTC,CASRTPAGYGYTF
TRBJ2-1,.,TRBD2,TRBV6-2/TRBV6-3,TGTGCCAGCAGTTACGGCGGGAGGGGGGCGGATGAGCAGTTCTTC,CASSYGGRGADEQFF
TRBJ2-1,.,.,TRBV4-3,TGCGCCAGCAGCCAAGATCCCGGAACAAGGGCCGATCTCCTAAATGAGCAGTTCTTC,CASSQDPGTRADLLNEQFF
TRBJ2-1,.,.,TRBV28,TGTGCCAGCAGTTTCCCGAGCTCCTACAATGAGCAGTTCTTC,CASSFPSSYNEQFF
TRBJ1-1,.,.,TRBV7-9,TGTGCCAGCAGCTTAGGAGGTCCCACTGAAGCTTTCTTT,CASSLGGPTEAFF
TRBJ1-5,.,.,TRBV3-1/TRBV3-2,TGTGCCAGCAGCCAAGGGGCCAGGGGAAAAACTGCCCAGCCCCAGCATTTT,CASSQGARGKTAQPQHF
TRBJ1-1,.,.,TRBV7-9,TGTGCCAGCGAGCAGGGCACTGAAGCTTTCTTT,CASEQGTEAFF
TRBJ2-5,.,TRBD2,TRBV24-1,TGTGCCACCAGTGATTTGGCGGGGGGCCGCGAGACCCAGTACTTC,CATSDLAGGRETQYF
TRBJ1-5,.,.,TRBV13,TGTGCCAGCAGCTTAGCCGGGGGGCGGCAGCCCCAGCATTTT,CASSLAGGRQPQHF
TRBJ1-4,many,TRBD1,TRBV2,TGTGCCACCGAGACGCCGGGACAGGGGGAAAAACTGTTTTTT,CATETPGQGEKLFF
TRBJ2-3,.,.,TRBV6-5,TGTGCCAGCAGTTTTCCCGGGGAGATGGGCACAGATACGCAGTATTTT,CASSFPGEMGTDTQYF